This TCR beta chain was retrieved from a study of CD8+CD57+ T cells in acquired aplastic anemia. The study, taken as a whole, reports: Common to patients and controls were twenty-nine CD8+ CDR3 sequences. Levels of CD8+ Simpson's diversity were not significantly distinct in patients versus controls.

As to this clonotype: The antigen is not known.

Genomic DNA constituted the template upon which TCR beta VDJ and CDR3 profiling was performed. TCRdb used MiXCR to reprocess the reads, holding one entry per CDR3 protein. The table includes 200,000 to 300,000 distinct CDR3 sequences, about 80% detected once. CDR3 length equals 23 residues. The germline gives CDR1 LNHDA, CDR2 SQIVND (reference sequence). J was trimmed by 0 bases and V by 1 base; bases with no gene match: 25. Sequencing was done on patients that had shown CD8+CD57+ cell expansion by flow cytometry. Source material: sorted CD4+, CD8+, or CD8+CD57+ T cells (not recorded which) from PBMCs. The clonotype originates from a human donor with aplastic anemia. The chain joins TRBV19 to TRBJ2-3; 7 bases align to TRBD2. The CDR3 nucleotides read TGTGCCAGTAGTATAGCTAGCGGAGCCTACAATGAGCAGTTAGACCCTAGCACAGATACGCAGTATTTT. It translates to CASSIASGAYNEQLDPSTDTQYF.